This T cell receptor beta chain was recovered during a study of shared clonotypes between healthy human individuals. This CDR3 region has 16 residues. V gave up 3 bases and J gave up 3 bases; unmatched junction bases: 6. Looked up from germline, CDR1 is MDHEN and CDR2 is SYDVKM. Naive-designated CD8 cells lacked CD45RO, were positively enriched for CCR7, and omitted terminally differentiated effector memory CD45RA+ cells. Profiling relied on immunoSEQ multiplex PCR, and the TCRdb table lists in-frame clones only, not all of them. The sample lists approximately 600,000 clones, about 95% occurring once.

The receptor was derived from a woman under 40 in good health. This sequence joins TRBV28 and TRBJ2-1; 9 bases are shared with TRBD2. The sequenced material came from naive CD8+ T cells sorted from blood. CDR3: CASSFQTSGHYNEQFF. CDR3 nucleotides: TGTGCCAGCAGTTTCCAGACTAGCGGCCACTACAATGAGCAGTTCTTC.